Sequencing of this T cell receptor beta chain was carried out in a study of T cell responses to AZD1222 COVID-19 vaccine. Background on the study: Pooling of second doses given at about 4 or about 12 weeks was done.

Study-wide results and caveats: Seropositive AZD1222 recipients at baseline numbered only five or six. The donors showed a predominance of white British ancestry and of females, with possible underestimation of clonal diversity.

Remarks on this clone: The antigen is not known.

The CDR3 contains 12 residues. The germline V and J ends were trimmed by 9 bases and 0 bases, with 8 bases remaining between them. CDR1 and CDR2 from the germline V gene are WSHSY and SAAADI. TCRdb's table, derived via immunoSEQ multiplex PCR, lists solely in-frame clones and lacks some. The sample includes tens of thousands of clones, about 91% seen only once; the top ten take about 5.2%. Sample: peripheral blood, taken on day 0 of AZD1222 vaccination. The clonotype comes from an adult in good health. The V call is TRBV10-2, the J call TRBJ1-1, with D possibly matching TRBD1 (6 bases). The CDR3 DNA follows: TGCGCCAGTGGACAGATGAACACTGAAGCTTTCTTT. Translating it yields CASGQMNTEAFF.